Following are 14 T cell receptor beta chains from one sample sequenced in a study of blood T cell repertoires in COVID-19. Assay used: immunoSEQ multiplex PCR; TCRdb lists only in-frame clones, some missing. The table lists 350,000 or so clones, 88% of them singletons. The sample taken for sequencing was peripheral blood. All receptors come from a woman aged 30 to 39 with COVID-19, enrolled during active disease.

The chain has TRBV7-9 and TRBJ2-7; D not resolved. The CDR3 has 15 residues. CDR1 and CDR2 from the germline V gene are SEHNR and FQNEAQ (reference sequence). V gave up 0 bases and J gave up 2 bases, with 11 bases separating them. The CDR3 coding sequence is TGTGCCAGCAGCTTAGCCGGAACAGCTCCCTACGAGCAGTACTTC. This codes for CASSLAGTAPYEQYF.

This chain uses TRBV12-3 or TRBV12-4 with TRBJ1-4; D perhaps matches TRBD1 (5 bases). The length of the CDR3 is 12 residues. Trimming removed 7 bases from V and 6 bases from J, with 9 bases in between. The CDR3 sequence: CASTLGHEKLFF. CDR3 bases: TGTGCCAGCACCCTGGGGCATGAAAAACTGTTTTTT.

This CDR3 reads CASTVRDSIYEQYF. CDR3 coding DNA: TGTGCCAGCACCGTGAGAGACAGTATCTACGAGCAGTACTTC. The chain joins TRBV5-4 to TRBJ2-7; tentatively, D is TRBD1 (5 bases). Germline CDR1 SGHNT, CDR2 YYREEE (reference sequence). Trimming removed 6 bases at V and 3 bases at J, with 16 bases between. The CDR3 consists of 14 residues.

The CDR3 spells CASSFGGGSTDTQYF. The CDR3, as DNA: TGTGCCAGCAGCTTCGGCGGGGGGAGCACAGATACGCAGTATTTT. V gene TRBV11-1 combines with J gene TRBJ2-3; 8 nucleotides align to TRBD2. With V trimmed by 3 bases and J by 0 bases, 2 bases remained unmatched. Germline CDR1 is SGHAT and CDR2 is FQDESV (reference sequence). The CDR3 consists of 15 residues. The full variable domain, completed using reference TRBV11-1 and TRBJ2-3, is EAEVAQSPRYKITEKSQAVAFWCDPISGHATLYWYRQILGQGPELLVQFQDESVVDDSQLPKDRFSAERLKGVDSTLKIQPAELGDSAMYLCASSFGGGSTDTQYFGPGTRLTVL.

The V gene is TRBV30, the J gene TRBJ1-6; D call uncertain. In germline, CDR1 is GTSNPN, CDR2 SVGIG (reference sequence). The CDR3 length is 16 residues. Trimming shortened V by 4 bases and J by 8 bases, and 21 bases separated the two germline ends. The CDR3 sequence: CAWNYRTVEYDSPLHF. The CDR3, as DNA: TGTGCCTGGAATTATAGAACTGTAGAATATGATTCACCCCTCCACTTT.

The rearrangement joins TRBV7-8 to TRBJ1-1; D uncertain. The CDR3 loop spans 13 amino acids. CDR1 is SGHVS and CDR2 is FQNEAQ in the germline V gene. Trimming pared 3 bases from V and 1 base from J, leaving 6 bases between. The CDR3 reads CASSFSGNTEAFF. CDR3 in DNA: TGTGCCAGCAGCTTTTCAGGGAACACTGAAGCTTTCTTT.

This chain links TRBV4-3 with TRBJ1-4; 7 bases are a match to TRBD1. The junction had 9 bases not matched to a gene; V was cut back by 3 bases and J by 5 bases. Germline assignment: CDR1 LGHNA and CDR2 YSLEER. There are 16 residues in the CDR3. The CDR3 loop reads CASSHGTVMLNEKLFF. DNA of the CDR3: TGCGCCAGCAGCCACGGGACAGTAATGCTAAATGAAAAACTGTTTTTT.

This clone was seen only once. The genes are TRBV5-1 and TRBJ1-2; D is uncertain. The V end was cut by 4 bases, the J end by 4 bases, with 14 bases between. Germline V gene sequence: CDR1 SGHRS, CDR2 YFSETQ. The CDR3 spans 14 residues. The CDR3: CASSIGGGIYGYTF. The CDR3, as DNA: TGCGCCAGCAGCATCGGCGGAGGGATCTATGGCTACACCTTC.

The V and J genes are TRBV30 and TRBJ1-5; D perhaps matches TRBD1 (6 bases). This CDR3 has 15 residues. In germline, CDR1 is GTSNPN, CDR2 SVGIG (reference sequence). The ends were cut back, 0 bases at V and 3 bases at J, with 12 bases in the middle. The CDR3, as DNA: TGTGCCTGGAGTGTCTTCGGACAGTTCAATCAGCCCCAGCATTTT. This translates into CAWSVFGQFNQPQHF.

The chain links TRBV12-5 to TRBJ1-1; maybe TRBD1 (5 bases). The germline V gene encodes CDR1 LGHNT and CDR2 FRNRAP. The CDR3 contains 13 residues. V was clipped by 6 bases and J by 7 bases, with 15 bases between them. CDR3 bases: TGTGCTAGTGGCACCCGGGGGATCTTTGAAGCTTTCTTT. Protein sequence: CASGTRGIFEAFF.

The chain recombines TRBV24-1 with TRBJ1-4, with 11 positions matching TRBD1. CDR1 is KGHDR, CDR2 SFDVKD, per germline. V gave up 4 bases and J gave up 6 bases; unmatched junction bases: 3. The CDR3 runs 15 residues. The CDR3 DNA is TGTGCCACCAGTGAAATGGACAGGGGGCATGAAAAACTGTTTTTT. This encodes CATSEMDRGHEKLFF.

The chain recombines TRBV28 with TRBJ2-3; 11 bases are a match to TRBD1. Germline CDR1 reads MDHEN; CDR2 reads SYDVKM. The CDR3 totals 15 residues. V shed 6 bases, J shed 6 bases, and the junction held 8 bases outside the gene matches. CDR3 amino acids: CASSRDRGNQDTQYF. Here the CDR3 DNA reads TGTGCCAGCAGCCGGGACAGGGGGAACCAGGATACGCAGTATTTT.

This chain connects TRBV19 to TRBJ1-1; TRBD1 matches at 7 bases. J lost 5 bases, V lost 7 bases, and 7 bases had no gene match. The CDR3 sequence is 13 residues long. Germline CDR1 is LNHDA and CDR2 is SQIVND (reference sequence). CDR3 DNA sequence: TGTGCCAGTAATACAGGGGCGGAAACTGAAGCTTTCTTT. Its translation: CASNTGAETEAFF.

This chain connects TRBV19 to TRBJ2-2, with TRBD2 matching 7 bases. The CDR3 is made up of 16 amino acids. Per the germline V gene, CDR1 is LNHDA and CDR2 is SQIVND (reference sequence). J gave up 2 bases and V 4 bases, and 7 bases lay outside the gene matches. In DNA, the CDR3 is TGTGCCAGTAGTAAGGGAGGGTCAGCAAACACCGGGGAGCTGTTTTTT. It specifies CASSKGGSANTGELFF.